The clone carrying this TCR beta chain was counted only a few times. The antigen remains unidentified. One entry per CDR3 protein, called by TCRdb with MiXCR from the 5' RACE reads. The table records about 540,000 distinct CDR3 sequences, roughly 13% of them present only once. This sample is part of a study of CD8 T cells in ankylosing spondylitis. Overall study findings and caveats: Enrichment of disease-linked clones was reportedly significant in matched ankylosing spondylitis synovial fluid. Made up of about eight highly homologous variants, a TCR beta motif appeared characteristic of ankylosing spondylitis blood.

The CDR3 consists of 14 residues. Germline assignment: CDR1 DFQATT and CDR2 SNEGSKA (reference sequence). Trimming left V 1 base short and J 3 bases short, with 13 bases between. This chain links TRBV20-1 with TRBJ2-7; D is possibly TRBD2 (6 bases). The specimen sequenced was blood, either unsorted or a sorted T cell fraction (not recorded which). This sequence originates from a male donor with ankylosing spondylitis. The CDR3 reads CSARARLVYYEQYF. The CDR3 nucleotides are TGCAGTGCTAGAGCCAGACTAGTTTACTACGAGCAGTACTTC.